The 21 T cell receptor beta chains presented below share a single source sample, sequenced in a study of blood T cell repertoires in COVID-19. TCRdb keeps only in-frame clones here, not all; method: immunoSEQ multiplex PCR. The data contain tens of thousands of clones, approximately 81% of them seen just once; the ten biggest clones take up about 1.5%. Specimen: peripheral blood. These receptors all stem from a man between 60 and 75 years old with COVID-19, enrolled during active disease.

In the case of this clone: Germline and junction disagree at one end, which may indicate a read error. The CDR3 sequence is CASSPRDRVVQPQHF. The CDR3 DNA reads as TGTGCCAGCTCGCCACGGGACAGGGTGGTTCAGCCCCAGCATTTT. This chain links TRBV18 with TRBJ1-5, with 9 positions matching TRBD1. The CDR3 runs to 15 residues. Germline loops: CDR1 KGHSH, CDR2 LQKENI.

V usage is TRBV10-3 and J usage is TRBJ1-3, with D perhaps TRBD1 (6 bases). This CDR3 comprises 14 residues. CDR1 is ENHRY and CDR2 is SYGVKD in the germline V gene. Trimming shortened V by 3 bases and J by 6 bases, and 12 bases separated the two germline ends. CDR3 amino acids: CAISDFSGQNTIYF. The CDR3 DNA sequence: TGTGCCATCAGTGACTTCTCGGGACAAAACACCATATATTTT.

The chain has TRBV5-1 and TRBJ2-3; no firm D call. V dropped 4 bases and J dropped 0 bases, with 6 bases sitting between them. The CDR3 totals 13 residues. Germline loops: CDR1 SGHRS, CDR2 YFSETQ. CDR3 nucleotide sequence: TGCGCCAGCAGCATCGAGAGCACAGATACGCAGTATTTT. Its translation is CASSIESTDTQYF.

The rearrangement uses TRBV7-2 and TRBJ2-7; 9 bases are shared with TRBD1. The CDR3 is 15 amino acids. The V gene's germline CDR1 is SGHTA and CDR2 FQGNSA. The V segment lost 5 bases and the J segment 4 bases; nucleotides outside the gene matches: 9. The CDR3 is CASSADRGFLYEQYF. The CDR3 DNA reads TGTGCCAGCAGCGCAGACAGGGGGTTTTTATACGAGCAGTACTTC.

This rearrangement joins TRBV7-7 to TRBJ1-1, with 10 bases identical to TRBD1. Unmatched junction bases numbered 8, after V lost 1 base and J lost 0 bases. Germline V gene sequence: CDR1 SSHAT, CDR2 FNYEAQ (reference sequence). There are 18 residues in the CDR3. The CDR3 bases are TGTGCCAGCAGCTTAGGGAGGACAGGGGGAATCATGAACACTGAAGCTTTCTTT. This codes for CASSLGRTGGIMNTEAFF.

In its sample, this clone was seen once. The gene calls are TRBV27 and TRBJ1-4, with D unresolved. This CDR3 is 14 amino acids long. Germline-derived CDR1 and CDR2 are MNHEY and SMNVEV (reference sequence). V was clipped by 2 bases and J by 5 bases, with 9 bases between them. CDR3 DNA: TGTGCCAGCAGTTTAGGGAGAAACAATGAAAAACTGTTTTTT. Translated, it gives CASSLGRNNEKLFF.

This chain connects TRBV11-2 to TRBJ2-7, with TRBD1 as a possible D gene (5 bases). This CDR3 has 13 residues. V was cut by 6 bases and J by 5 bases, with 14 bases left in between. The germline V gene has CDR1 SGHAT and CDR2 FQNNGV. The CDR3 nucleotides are TGTGCCAGCAGTTATAGCCCCAGGGACGAGCAGTACTTC. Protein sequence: CASSYSPRDEQYF.

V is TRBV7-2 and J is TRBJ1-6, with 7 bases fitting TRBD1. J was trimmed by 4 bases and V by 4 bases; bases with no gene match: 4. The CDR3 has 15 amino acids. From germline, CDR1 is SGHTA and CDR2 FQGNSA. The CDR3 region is CASSSTGLYNSPLHF. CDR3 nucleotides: TGTGCCAGCAGCTCGACAGGGCTTTATAATTCACCCCTCCACTTT. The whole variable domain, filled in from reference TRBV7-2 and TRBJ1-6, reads GAGVSQSPSNKVTEKGKDVELRCDPISGHTALYWYRQSLGQGLEFLIYFQGNSAPDKSGLPSDRFSAERTGGSVSTLTIQRTQQEDSAVYLCASSSTGLYNSPLHFGNGTRLTVT.

In DNA form, the CDR3 reads TGTGCCAGCAGCTCAGGGCGTTCCGAAGAAAAACTGTTTTTT. Residues: CASSSGRSEEKLFF. The chain joins TRBV7-9 to TRBJ1-4; D is perhaps TRBD1 (5 bases). The CDR3 has 14 amino acids. V was clipped by 4 bases and J by 8 bases, with 14 bases between them. Germline CDR1 is SEHNR and CDR2 is FQNEAQ (reference sequence).

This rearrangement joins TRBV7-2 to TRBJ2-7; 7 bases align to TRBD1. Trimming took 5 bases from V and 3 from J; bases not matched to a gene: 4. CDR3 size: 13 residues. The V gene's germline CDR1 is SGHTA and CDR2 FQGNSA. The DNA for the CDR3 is TGTGCCAGCAGCAGGGGACAGAACTACGAGCAGTACTTC. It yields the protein CASSRGQNYEQYF.

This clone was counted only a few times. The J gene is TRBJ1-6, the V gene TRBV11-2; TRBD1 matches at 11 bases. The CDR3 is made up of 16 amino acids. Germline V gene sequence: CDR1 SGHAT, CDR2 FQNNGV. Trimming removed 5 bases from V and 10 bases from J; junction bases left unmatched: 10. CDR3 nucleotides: TGTGCCAGCAGCCCTAAGGACAGGGGGCGGAAATCACCCCTCCACTTT. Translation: CASSPKDRGRKSPLHF.

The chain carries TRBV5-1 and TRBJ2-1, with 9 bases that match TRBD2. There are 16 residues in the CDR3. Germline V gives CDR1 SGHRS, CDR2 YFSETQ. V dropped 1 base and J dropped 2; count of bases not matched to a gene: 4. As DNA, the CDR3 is TGCGCCAGCAGCTTGAACCTAGCGGGAACCTACAATGAGCAGTTCTTC. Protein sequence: CASSLNLAGTYNEQFF.

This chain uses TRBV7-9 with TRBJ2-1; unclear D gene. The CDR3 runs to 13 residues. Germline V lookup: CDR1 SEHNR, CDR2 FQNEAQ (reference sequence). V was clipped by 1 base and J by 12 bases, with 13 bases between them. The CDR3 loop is CASSLGFPDAQFF. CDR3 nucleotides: TGTGCCAGCAGCTTAGGGTTTCCAGATGCGCAGTTCTTC.

In DNA form, the CDR3 reads TGTGCCAGCAGATGGGACAGGGGGAGGTACGAGCAGTACTTC. Its translation is CASRWDRGRYEQYF. V and J are TRBV6-6 and TRBJ2-7; 11 bases align to TRBD1. J lost 4 bases, V lost 6 bases, and 5 bases had no gene match. Germline-derived CDR1 and CDR2 are MNHNY and SVGAGI (reference sequence). The CDR3 sequence is 14 residues long.

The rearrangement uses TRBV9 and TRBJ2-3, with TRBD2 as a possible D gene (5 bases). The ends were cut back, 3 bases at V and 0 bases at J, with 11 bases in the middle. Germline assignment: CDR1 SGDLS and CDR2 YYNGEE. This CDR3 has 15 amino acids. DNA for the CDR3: TGTGCCAGCAGCGCGGACTCACCCAGCACAGATACGCAGTATTTT. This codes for CASSADSPSTDTQYF.

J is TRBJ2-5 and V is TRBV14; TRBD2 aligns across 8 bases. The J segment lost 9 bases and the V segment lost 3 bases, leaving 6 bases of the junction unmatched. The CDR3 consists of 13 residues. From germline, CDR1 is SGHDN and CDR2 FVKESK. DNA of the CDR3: TGTGCCAGCAGCCAGAGCGGGAGAGGGGCCCAGTACTTC. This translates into CASSQSGRGAQYF.

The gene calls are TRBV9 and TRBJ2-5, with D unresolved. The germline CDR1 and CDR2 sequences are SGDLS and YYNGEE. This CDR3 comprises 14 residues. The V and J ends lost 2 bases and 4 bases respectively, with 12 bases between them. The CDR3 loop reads CASSVETAPETQYF. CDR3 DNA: TGTGCCAGCAGCGTGGAAACAGCCCCAGAGACCCAGTACTTC. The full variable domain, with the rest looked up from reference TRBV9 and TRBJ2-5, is DSGVTQTPKHLITATGQRVTLRCSPRSGDLSVYWYQQSLDQGLQFLIQYYNGEERAKGNILERFSAQQFPDLHSELNLSSLELGDSALYFCASSVETAPETQYFGPGTRLLVL.

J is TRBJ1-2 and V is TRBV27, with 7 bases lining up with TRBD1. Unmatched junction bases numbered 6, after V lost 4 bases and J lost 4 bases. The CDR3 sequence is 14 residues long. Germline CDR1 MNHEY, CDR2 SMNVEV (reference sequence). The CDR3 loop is CASSWTGSLYGYTF. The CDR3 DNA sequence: TGTGCCAGCAGTTGGACAGGCTCGCTCTATGGCTACACCTTC.

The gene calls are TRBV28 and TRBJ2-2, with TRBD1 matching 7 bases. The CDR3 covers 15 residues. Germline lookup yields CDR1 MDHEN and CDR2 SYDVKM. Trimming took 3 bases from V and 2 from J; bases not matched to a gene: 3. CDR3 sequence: CASSFGTENTGELFF. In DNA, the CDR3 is TGTGCCAGCAGTTTCGGGACAGAAAACACCGGGGAGCTGTTTTTT.

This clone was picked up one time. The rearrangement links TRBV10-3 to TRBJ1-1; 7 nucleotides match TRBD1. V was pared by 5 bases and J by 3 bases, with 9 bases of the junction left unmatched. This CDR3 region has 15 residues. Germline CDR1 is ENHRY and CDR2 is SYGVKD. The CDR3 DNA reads TGTGCCATCAGTCCCGGGACAGCTGAAGACACTGAAGCTTTCTTT. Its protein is CAISPGTAEDTEAFF.

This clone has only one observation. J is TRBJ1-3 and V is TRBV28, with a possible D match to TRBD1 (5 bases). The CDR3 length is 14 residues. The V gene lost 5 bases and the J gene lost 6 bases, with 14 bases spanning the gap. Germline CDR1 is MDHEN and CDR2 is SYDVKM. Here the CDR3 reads CASSQGGEENTIYF. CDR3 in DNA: TGTGCCAGCAGTCAGGGAGGGGAAGAAAACACCATATATTTT.